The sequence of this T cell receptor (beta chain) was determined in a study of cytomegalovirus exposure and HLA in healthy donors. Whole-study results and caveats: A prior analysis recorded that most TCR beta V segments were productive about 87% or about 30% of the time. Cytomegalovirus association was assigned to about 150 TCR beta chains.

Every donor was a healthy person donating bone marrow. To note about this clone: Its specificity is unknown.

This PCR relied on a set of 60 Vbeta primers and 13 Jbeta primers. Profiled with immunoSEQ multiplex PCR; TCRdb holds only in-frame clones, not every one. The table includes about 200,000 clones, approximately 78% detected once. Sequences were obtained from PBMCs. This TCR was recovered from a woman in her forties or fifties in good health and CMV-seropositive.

DNA for the CDR3: TGTGCCAGCAGAGCGACAGCAACTAATGAAAAACTGTTTTTT. This gives the protein CASRATATNEKLFF. This rearrangement joins TRBV6-1 to TRBJ1-4; weak D call: TRBD1 (5 bases). Germline CDR1 MNHNS, CDR2 SASEGT. The CDR3 totals 14 residues. V lost 6 bases and J 0 bases, leaving 8 bases between the germline ends.